Reported below is one TCR beta chain. This entry belongs to a study of blood T cell repertoires in COVID-19. Study as a whole: In each case, the material was cDNA or gDNA derived from T cells, B-cell-depleted T cells, or PBMCs.

This CDR3 has 14 residues. The germline gives CDR1 SNHLY, CDR2 FYNNEI. V was shortened by 4 bases and J by 8 bases, with 14 bases between the two germline ends. The repertoire was sequenced with immunoSEQ multiplex PCR; TCRdb's copy has only in-frame clones and lacks some. The sample consists of roughly 200,000 clones, around 89% of them appearing once. The rearrangement uses TRBV2 and TRBJ1-4, with D unresolved. Source material: peripheral blood. This receptor was obtained from a man between 65 and 80 years old with acute or convalescent COVID-19. CDR3: CASSGGRGFEKLFF. CDR3 bases: TGTGCCAGCAGTGGGGGTCGAGGGTTCGAAAAACTGTTTTTT.